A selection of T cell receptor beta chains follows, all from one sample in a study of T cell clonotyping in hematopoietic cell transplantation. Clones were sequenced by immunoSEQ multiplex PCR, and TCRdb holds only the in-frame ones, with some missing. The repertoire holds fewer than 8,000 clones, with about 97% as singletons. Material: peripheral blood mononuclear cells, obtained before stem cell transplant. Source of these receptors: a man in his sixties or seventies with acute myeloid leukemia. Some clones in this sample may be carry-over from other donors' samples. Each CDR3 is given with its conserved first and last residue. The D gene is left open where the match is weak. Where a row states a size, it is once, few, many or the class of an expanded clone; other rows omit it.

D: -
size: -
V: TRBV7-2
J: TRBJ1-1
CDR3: CASSFSQGNTEAFF
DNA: TGTGCCAGCAGCTTTTCCCAGGGGAACACTGAAGCTTTCTTT

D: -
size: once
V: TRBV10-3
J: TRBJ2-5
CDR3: CAISDGQQETQYF
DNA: TGTGCCATCAGTGACGGGCAACAAGAGACCCAGTACTTC

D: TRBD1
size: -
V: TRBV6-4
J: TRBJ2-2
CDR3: CASSERGPGELFF
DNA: TGTGCCAGCAGTGAAAGGGGGCCCGGGGAGCTGTTTTTT

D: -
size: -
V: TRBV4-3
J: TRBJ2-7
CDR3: CASSQDPDSYEQYF
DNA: TGCGCCAGCAGCCAAGATCCAGACAGCTACGAGCAGTACTTC

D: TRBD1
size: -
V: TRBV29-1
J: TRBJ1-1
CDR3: CSVEAQGATEAFF
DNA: TGCAGCGTTGAAGCCCAGGGGGCCACTGAAGCTTTCTTT

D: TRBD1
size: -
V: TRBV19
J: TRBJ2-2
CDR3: CASSIPPQGAGTGELFF
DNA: TGTGCCAGTAGTATACCCCCACAGGGGGCAGGAACCGGGGAGCTGTTTTTT

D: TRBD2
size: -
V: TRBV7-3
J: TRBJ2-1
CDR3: CASSLLAGGLAGVYYNEQFF
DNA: TGTGCCAGCAGCTTATTGGCAGGGGGACTAGCGGGAGTCTACTACAATGAGCAGTTCTTC

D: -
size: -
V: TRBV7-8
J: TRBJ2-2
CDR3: CASSLRQTYTGELFF
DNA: TGTGCCAGCAGCTTACGGCAGACCTACACCGGGGAGCTGTTTTTT

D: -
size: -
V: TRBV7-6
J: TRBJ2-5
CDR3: CASSPEGVGETQYF
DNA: TGTGCCAGCAGCCCAGAGGGGGTCGGAGAGACCCAGTACTTC

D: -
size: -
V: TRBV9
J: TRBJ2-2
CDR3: CASSVDRNPITGELFF
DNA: TGTGCCAGCAGCGTAGATAGAAACCCCATCACCGGGGAGCTGTTTTTT

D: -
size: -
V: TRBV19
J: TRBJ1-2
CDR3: CASSLGNQGGYTF
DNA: TGTGCCAGTAGTCTCGGGAACCAGGGGGGCTACACCTTC

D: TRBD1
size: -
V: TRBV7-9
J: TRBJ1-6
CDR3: CASSLDGQGGSPLHF
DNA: TGTGCCAGCAGCTTAGACGGACAGGGAGGTTCACCCCTCCACTTT

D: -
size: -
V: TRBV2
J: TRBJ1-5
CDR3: CASSEVVGGQPQHF
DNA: TGTGCCAGCAGTGAAGTGGTAGGAGGTCAGCCCCAGCATTTT

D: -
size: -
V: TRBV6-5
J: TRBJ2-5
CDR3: CASRDEVYQYF
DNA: TGTGCCAGCAGGGACGAGGTATACCAGTACTTC

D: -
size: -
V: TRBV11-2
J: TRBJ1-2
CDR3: CASSLDRWQGAYGYTF
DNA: TGTGCCAGCAGCTTAGATCGGTGGCAGGGTGCCTATGGCTACACCTTC

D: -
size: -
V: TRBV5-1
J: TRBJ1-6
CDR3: CASSLGQDSPLHF
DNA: TGCGCCAGCAGCTTGGGACAAGATTCACCCCTCCACTTT

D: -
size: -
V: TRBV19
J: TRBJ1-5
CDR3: CASSKYSNQPQHF
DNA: TGTGCCAGTAGTAAATATAGCAATCAGCCCCAGCATTTT

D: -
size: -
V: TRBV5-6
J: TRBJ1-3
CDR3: CASSLGRGNTIYF
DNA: TGTGCCAGCAGCTTGGGTCGGGGAAACACCATATATTTT

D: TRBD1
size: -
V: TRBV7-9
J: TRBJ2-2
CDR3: CASSPWDRPNTGELFF
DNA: TGTGCCAGCAGCCCCTGGGACAGGCCCAACACCGGGGAGCTGTTTTTT

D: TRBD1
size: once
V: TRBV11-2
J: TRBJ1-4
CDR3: CASRVNAGGENEKLFF
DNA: TGTGCCAGCAGAGTGAACGCAGGGGGGGAAAATGAAAAACTGTTTTTT

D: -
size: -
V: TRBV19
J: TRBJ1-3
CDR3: CASSEQFGNTIYF
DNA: TGTGCCAGTAGTGAGCAGTTTGGAAACACCATATATTTT

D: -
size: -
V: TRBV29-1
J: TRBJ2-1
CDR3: CSGVRVGDEQFF
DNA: TGCAGCGGTGTACGGGTCGGCGATGAGCAGTTCTTC

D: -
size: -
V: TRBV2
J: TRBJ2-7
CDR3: CATCRDRSYEQYF
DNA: TGTGCCACCTGCCGGGACCGGTCCTACGAGCAGTACTTC

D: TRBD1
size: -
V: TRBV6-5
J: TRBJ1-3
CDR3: CASSLSGGGNTIYF
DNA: TGTGCCAGCAGTCTCTCAGGGGGTGGAAACACCATATATTTT

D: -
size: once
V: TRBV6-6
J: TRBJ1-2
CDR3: CASRVGYGYTF
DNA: TGTGCCAGCAGGGTAGGATATGGCTACACCTTC

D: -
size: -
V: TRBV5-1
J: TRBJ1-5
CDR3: CAGHKGGGQPQHF
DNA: TGCGCCGGCCATAAGGGCGGAGGGCAGCCCCAGCATTTT

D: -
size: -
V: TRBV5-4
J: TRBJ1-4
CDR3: CASSFFRATNEKLFF
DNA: TGTGCCAGCAGCTTTTTCAGGGCAACTAATGAAAAACTGTTTTTT

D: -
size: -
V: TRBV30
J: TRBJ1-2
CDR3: CASSPEGHGYTF
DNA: TGTGCCTCTAGCCCCGAGGGGCATGGCTACACCTTC

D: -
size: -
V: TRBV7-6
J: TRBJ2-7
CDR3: CASSFDGWEQYF
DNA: TGTGCCAGCAGCTTCGACGGTTGGGAGCAGTACTTC